The 2 T cell receptor beta chains presented below share a single source sample, sequenced in a study of blood T cell repertoires in COVID-19. The table came from immunoSEQ multiplex PCR; TCRdb's copy has only in-frame clones and leaves some out. The sample lists hundreds of thousands of clones; 88% were seen once. Sequencing was done on a sample of PBMCs or T cells enriched from blood (not recorded which). The receptors stem from a woman aged 30 to 39 who had recovered from COVID-19.

The chain is built from TRBV5-6 and TRBJ1-6; D not resolved. Germline V gene data show CDR1 as SGHDT and CDR2 as YYEEEE. The CDR3 sequence is 13 residues long. The ends were cut back, 0 bases at V and 7 bases at J, with 5 bases in the middle. Written as DNA, the CDR3 is TGTGCCAGCAGCTTGGACAGAAATTCACCCCTCCACTTT. This sequence encodes CASSLDRNSPLHF. Full variable domain (missing parts from reference TRBV5-6 and TRBJ1-6): DAGVTQSPTHLIKTRGQQVTLRCSPKSGHDTVSWYQQALGQGPQFIFQYYEEEERQRGNFPDRFSGHQFPNYSSELNVNALLLGDSALYLCASSLDRNSPLHFGNGTRLTVT.

This clone occurred once. The chain uses TRBV11-2 and TRBJ1-2; a possible D gene is TRBD1 (5 bases). The CDR3 runs to 16 residues. Per germline, CDR1 SGHAT and CDR2 FQNNGV. V lost 2 bases and J 0 bases, leaving 13 bases between the germline ends. The CDR3 region is CASSLNPRDSNYGYTF. CDR3 bases: TGTGCCAGCAGCTTAAACCCAAGGGACTCTAACTATGGCTACACCTTC.